A selection of T cell receptor beta chains follows, all from one sample in a study of control samples from healthy donors and cancer patients. The data were produced by immunoSEQ multiplex PCR, yet TCRdb's version contains in-frame clones alone and is incomplete. The sample comprises some 130,000 clones, 85% to 95% of which are singletons, and around 8.9% rests with the top ten. Specimen: blood. These receptor sequences come from a man between 18 and 35 years old in good health. CDR3s include the opening cysteine and the closing phenylalanine or tryptophan. Fields, in order: CDR3 protein, CDR3 DNA, D gene, J gene, V gene. The D gene is left open where the match is weak.

CASAEDGIEAFF | TGTGCCAGCGCGGAGGACGGTATTGAAGCTTTCTTT | . | TRBJ1-1 | TRBV7-9
CASSPGGLGNNEQFF | TGTGCCAGCAGCCCCGGTGGACTAGGGAATAATGAGCAGTTCTTC | TRBD2 | TRBJ2-1 | TRBV7-9
CASSRQMIYEQYF | TGTGCCAGCAGCAGACAGATGATCTACGAGCAGTACTTC | . | TRBJ2-7 | TRBV12-3/TRBV12-4
CASSLLRDTRNTEAFF | TGTGCCAGCAGCTTGCTCCGGGACACCCGGAACACTGAAGCTTTCTTT | . | TRBJ1-1 | TRBV5-6
CASRGDLAWKYF | TGTGCCAGCAGAGGGGACCTGGCTTGGAAGTACTTC | . | TRBJ2-7 | TRBV2
CASSFRARGSGANVLTF | TGTGCCAGCAGCTTTCGGGCCCGTGGCTCTGGGGCCAACGTCCTGACTTTC | . | TRBJ2-6 | TRBV5-4
CASSTTGGAGYGYTF | TGTGCCAGCAGCACTACAGGGGGCGCGGGATATGGCTACACCTTC | TRBD1 | TRBJ1-2 | TRBV5-4
CASSLATAADTQYF | TGCGCCAGCAGCTTGGCGACGGCCGCAGATACGCAGTATTTT | . | TRBJ2-3 | TRBV5-1
CASRKGDSDYGYTF | TGTGCCAGTCGTAAAGGGGACAGTGACTATGGCTACACCTTC | TRBD1 | TRBJ1-2 | TRBV19
CASSLTGGTDQAFF | TGTGCCAGCAGCTTAACTGGAGGGACAGATCAAGCTTTCTTT | TRBD1 | TRBJ1-1 | TRBV7-3
CAISERGPGNEKLFF | TGTGCCATCAGTGAGCGGGGTCCGGGTAATGAAAAACTGTTTTTT | . | TRBJ1-4 | TRBV10-3